The 19 T cell receptor beta chains presented below share a single source sample, sequenced in a study of shared clonotypes between healthy human individuals. TCRdb's copy holds only in-frame clones and misses some; the assay was immunoSEQ multiplex PCR. The sample has about 2.4 million clones; over 85% are singletons. Material: naive CD4+ T cells sorted from blood. Specified subset: CD45RA+ positively selected. The source of these receptors is a man aged 18 to 29 in good health.

The V gene is TRBV19, the J gene TRBJ2-3; TRBD2 matches at 8 bases. The CDR3 has 17 residues. Germline V gene sequence: CDR1 LNHDA, CDR2 SQIVND (reference sequence). With V trimmed by 0 bases and J by 7 bases, 12 bases remained unmatched. CDR3 protein: CASSIDPTSEAANTQYF. CDR3 bases: TGTGCCAGTAGTATAGATCCGACTAGCGAGGCGGCGAATACGCAGTATTTT.

This clone was recorded once. The rearrangement joins TRBV4-1 to TRBJ2-5; 12 nucleotides align to TRBD2. This CDR3 is built from 17 residues. CDR1 and CDR2 from the germline V gene are MGHRA and YSYEKL. Trimming at V came to 1 base and at J to 5 bases, leaving 8 bases not matched to a gene. The chain's CDR3 is CASSQVGTSGWGETQYF. The CDR3 nucleotides read TGCGCCAGCAGCCAAGTAGGGACTAGCGGGTGGGGGGAGACCCAGTACTTC.

In its sample, this clone was seen once. The chain couples TRBV2 to TRBJ2-7; D is possibly TRBD1 (6 bases). The CDR3 consists of 17 residues. The V and J ends lost 2 bases and 4 bases respectively, with 21 bases between them. CDR1 is SNHLY and CDR2 is FYNNEI in the germline V gene. As DNA, the CDR3 is TGTGCCAGCAGTGAATCCCGTCAGGGGTCGGGGCATTACGAGCAGTACTTC. Its translation: CASSESRQGSGHYEQYF.

The V call is TRBV6-6, the J call TRBJ2-3, with D unresolved. CDR1 and CDR2 (germline): MNHNY, SVGAGI (reference sequence). V lost 8 bases and J 0 bases, leaving 12 bases between the germline ends. The CDR3 covers 14 residues. The CDR3: CASGEDGSTDTQYF. CDR3 sequence (DNA): TGTGCCAGCGGTGAGGACGGTAGCACAGATACGCAGTATTTT.

The chain has TRBV5-4 and TRBJ2-5, with 8 bases fitting TRBD2. V shed 5 bases, J shed 3 bases, and the junction held 9 bases outside the gene matches. The CDR3 extends over 15 amino acids. The germline CDR1 and CDR2 sequences are SGHNT and YYREEE (reference sequence). Here the CDR3 DNA reads TGTGCCAGCAGTTTTAGAGCGGGGGCCGAAGAGACCCAGTACTTC. Translated: CASSFRAGAEETQYF.

To note about this clone: This sample includes further DNA sequences coding for the same CDR3. The rearrangement joins TRBV5-1 to TRBJ2-6, with D possibly being TRBD2 (5 bases). V was cut by 0 bases and J by 2 bases, with 6 bases left in between. The CDR3 length is 15 residues. Looked up from germline, CDR1 is SGHRS and CDR2 is YFSETQ. CDR3 coding DNA: TGCGCCAGCAGCTTGGGAGGGACTGGGGCCAACGTCCTGACTTTC. The encoded protein is CASSLGGTGANVLTF.

The chain has TRBV27 and TRBJ2-1, with TRBD1 identical over 8 bases. V lost 7 bases, J lost 1 base, and 6 bases stayed unmatched. Germline CDR1 MNHEY, CDR2 SMNVEV (reference sequence). The CDR3 has 15 residues. The CDR3 sequence: CASTPGQDSYNEQFF. DNA of the CDR3: TGTGCCAGCACTCCGGGACAGGATTCCTACAATGAGCAGTTCTTC.

The chain combines TRBV2 with TRBJ1-5; D gene uncertain. This CDR3 is built from 14 residues. Per germline, CDR1 SNHLY and CDR2 FYNNEI. The V and J ends lost 4 bases and 5 bases respectively, with 12 bases between them. The DNA of the CDR3 is TGTGCCAGCAGTGGCGGGAGTAAAGATCAGCCCCAGCATTTT. This codes for CASSGGSKDQPQHF.

This clone was seen more than once but under ten times. The genes are TRBV6-1 and TRBJ2-7, with TRBD1 as a possible D gene (5 bases). CDR1 and CDR2 from the germline V gene are MNHNS and SASEGT. Trimming took 3 bases from V and 2 from J, leaving 14 bases between them. CDR3 length equals 15 residues. The CDR3, as DNA: TGTGCCAGCAGTGATCCGGGCAGGGCACCCTACGAGCAGTACTTC. It encodes CASSDPGRAPYEQYF.

This clone was detected only once. The chain has TRBV9 and TRBJ2-1; D perhaps matches TRBD2 (6 bases). The CDR3 runs 13 residues. V lost 3 bases and J lost 7, with 11 bases in between. Germline CDR1 reads SGDLS; CDR2 reads YYNGEE. The CDR3 here is CASSGSRGNEQFF. In nucleotides, the CDR3 is TGTGCCAGCAGCGGGAGCCGGGGGAATGAGCAGTTCTTC.

This rearrangement joins TRBV19 to TRBJ2-2; the match to TRBD2 covers 10 bases. Germline-derived CDR1 and CDR2 are LNHDA and SQIVND (reference sequence). CDR3 size: 15 residues. J lost 1 base, V lost 9 bases, and 5 bases had no gene match. The CDR3 loop reads CASRTSGMNTGELFF. CDR3 DNA sequence: TGTGCCAGCCGTACTAGCGGGATGAACACCGGGGAGCTGTTTTTT.

The chain carries TRBV19 and TRBJ1-5; 7 nucleotides match TRBD1. The CDR3 consists of 16 residues. The germline CDR1 and CDR2 sequences are LNHDA and SQIVND (reference sequence). Losses at the gene ends were 6 bases for V and 0 bases for J; bases not matched to a gene: 8. The CDR3 region has the DNA TGTGCCAGTAGGCCCGGACAGGTCTATAGCAATCAGCCCCAGCATTTT. Translating it yields CASRPGQVYSNQPQHF.

The chain combines TRBV7-3 with TRBJ1-5; possible D gene TRBD1, 6 bases. The CDR3 runs to 15 residues. The germline V gene encodes CDR1 SGHTA and CDR2 FQGTGA. Between the trimmed V and J ends, which lost 2 bases and 1 base, there was a span of 9 bases. CDR3: CASSLDGGSNQPQHF. The CDR3 DNA reads as TGTGCCAGCAGCTTAGATGGGGGCAGCAATCAGCCCCAGCATTTT. Filled out from reference TRBV7-3 and TRBJ1-5, the complete variable domain reads GAGVSQTPSNKVTEKGKYVELRCDPISGHTALYWYRQSLGQGPEFLIYFQGTGAADDSGLPNDRFFAVRPEGSVSTLKIQRTERGDSAVYLCASSLDGGSNQPQHFGDGTRLSIL.

The chain uses TRBV7-9 and TRBJ2-1, with 7 bases lining up with TRBD2. Per the germline V gene, CDR1 is SEHNR and CDR2 is FQNEAQ (reference sequence). This CDR3 spans 15 amino acids. The V and J ends lost 1 base and 4 bases, in that order; junction bases with no gene match: 4. The CDR3, as DNA: TGTGCCAGCAGCTTAGTTGCTAGCGGATACAATGAGCAGTTCTTC. Translated, it gives CASSLVASGYNEQFF.

CDR3 nucleotides: TGTGCCAGCAGCTTAGAGGCGCAGGGCGAGCAGTACTTC. Protein product: CASSLEAQGEQYF. V usage is TRBV11-1 and J usage is TRBJ2-7; TRBD1 might be the D (5 bases). The CDR3 length is 13 residues. Germline assignment: CDR1 SGHAT and CDR2 FQDESV (reference sequence). Trimming removed 1 base at V and 6 bases at J, with 10 bases between.

V gene TRBV4-1 combines with J gene TRBJ1-5; D uncertain. The CDR3 covers 15 residues. V gave up 2 bases and J gave up 3 bases, with 11 bases separating them. Germline CDR1 MGHRA, CDR2 YSYEKL. CDR3 residues: CASSQNPTTNQPQHF. The DNA of the CDR3 is TGCGCCAGCAGCCAAAACCCTACGACCAATCAGCCCCAGCATTTT.

Concerning this clone: Other DNA variants within this sample encode the same CDR3. The chain joins TRBV7-3 to TRBJ2-7, with D maybe TRBD2 (6 bases). Germline V gives CDR1 SGHTA, CDR2 FQGTGA. V was pared by 4 bases and J by 2 bases, with 12 bases between. This CDR3 region has 14 residues. The CDR3 DNA follows: TGTGCCAGCAGCTCGGGGACTCTCCCCTACGAGCAGTACTTC. It is translated as CASSSGTLPYEQYF.

Comment on this clone: At the DNA level, this CDR3 is encoded by other sequences in the same sample as well. V and J are TRBV5-1 and TRBJ1-1, with D perhaps matching TRBD1 (6 bases). Trimming left V 4 bases short and J 0 bases short, with 7 bases between. The length of the CDR3 is 13 residues. The germline gives CDR1 SGHRS, CDR2 YFSETQ. CDR3 sequence reads: CASSQGLNTEAFF. CDR3 sequence (DNA): TGCGCCAGCAGCCAGGGGTTGAACACTGAAGCTTTCTTT.

V gene TRBV4-1 combines with J gene TRBJ1-2, with D tentatively TRBD1 (6 bases). Germline CDR1 and CDR2: MGHRA and YSYEKL. V lost 2 bases to trimming and J lost 4 bases, with 17 bases between them. The CDR3 consists of 16 residues. The CDR3 spells CASSQRGDLLGYGYTF. As DNA, the CDR3 is TGCGCCAGCAGCCAAAGGGGGGATCTCCTGGGCTATGGCTACACCTTC.